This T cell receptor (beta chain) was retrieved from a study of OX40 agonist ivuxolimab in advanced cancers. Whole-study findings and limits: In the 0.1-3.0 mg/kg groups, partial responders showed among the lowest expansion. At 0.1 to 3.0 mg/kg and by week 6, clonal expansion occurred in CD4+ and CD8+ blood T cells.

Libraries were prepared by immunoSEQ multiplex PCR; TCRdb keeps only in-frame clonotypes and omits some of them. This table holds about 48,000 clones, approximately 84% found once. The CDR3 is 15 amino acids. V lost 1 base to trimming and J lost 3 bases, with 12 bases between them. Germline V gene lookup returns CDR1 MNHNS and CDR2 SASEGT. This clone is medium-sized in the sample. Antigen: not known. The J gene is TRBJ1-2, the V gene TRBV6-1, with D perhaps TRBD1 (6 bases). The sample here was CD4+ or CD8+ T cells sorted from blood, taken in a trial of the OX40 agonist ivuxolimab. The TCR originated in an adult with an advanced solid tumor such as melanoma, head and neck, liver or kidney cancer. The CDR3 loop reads CASSEGTGRYYGYTF. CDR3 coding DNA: TGTGCCAGCAGTGAAGGAACAGGGAGGTACTATGGCTACACCTTC.